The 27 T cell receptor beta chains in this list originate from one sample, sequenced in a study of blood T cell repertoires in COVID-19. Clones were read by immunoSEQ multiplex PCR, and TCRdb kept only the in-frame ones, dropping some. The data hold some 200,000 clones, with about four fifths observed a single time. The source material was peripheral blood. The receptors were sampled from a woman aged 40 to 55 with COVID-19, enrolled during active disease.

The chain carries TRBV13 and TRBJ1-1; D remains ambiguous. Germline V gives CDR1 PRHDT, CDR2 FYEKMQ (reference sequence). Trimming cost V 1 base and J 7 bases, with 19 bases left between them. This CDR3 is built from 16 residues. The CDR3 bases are TGTGCCAGCAGCTTAGACAGAAGAAAGATTTATGGTGAAGCTTTCTTT. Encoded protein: CASSLDRRKIYGEAFF.

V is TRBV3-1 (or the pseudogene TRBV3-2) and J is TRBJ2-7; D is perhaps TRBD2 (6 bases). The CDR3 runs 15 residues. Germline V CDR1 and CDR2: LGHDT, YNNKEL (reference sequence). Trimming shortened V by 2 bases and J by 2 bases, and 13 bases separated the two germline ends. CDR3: CASSQPSASTYEQYF. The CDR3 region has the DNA TGTGCCAGCAGCCAACCTAGCGCTTCGACCTACGAGCAGTACTTC.

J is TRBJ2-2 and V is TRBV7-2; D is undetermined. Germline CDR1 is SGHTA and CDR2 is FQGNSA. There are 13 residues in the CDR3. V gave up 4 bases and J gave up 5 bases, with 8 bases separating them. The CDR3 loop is CASSSGRTGELFF. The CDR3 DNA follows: TGTGCCAGCAGCTCCGGTCGGACCGGGGAGCTGTTTTTT.

DNA of the CDR3: TGCAGCGTTGAATTCGTGTACACTGAAGCTTTCTTT. It codes for CSVEFVYTEAFF. This chain joins TRBV29-1 and TRBJ1-1; D is uncertain. V lost 2 bases to trimming and J lost 3 bases, with 7 bases between them. Germline-derived CDR1 and CDR2 are SQVTM and ANQGSEA. CDR3 length equals 12 residues. The full variable domain, completed using reference TRBV29-1 and TRBJ1-1, is SAVISQKPSRDICQRGTSLTIQCQVDSQVTMMFWYRQQPGQSLTLIATANQGSEATYESGFVIDKFPISRPNLTFSTLTVSNMSPEDSSIYLCSVEFVYTEAFFGQGTRLTVV.

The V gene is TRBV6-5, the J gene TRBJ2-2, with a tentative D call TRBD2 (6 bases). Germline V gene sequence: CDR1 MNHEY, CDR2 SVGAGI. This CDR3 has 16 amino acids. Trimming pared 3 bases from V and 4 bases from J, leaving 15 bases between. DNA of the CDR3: TGTGCCAGCAGTTATTATCCCGTGGGAGGCACCGGGGAGCTGTTTTTT. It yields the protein CASSYYPVGGTGELFF.

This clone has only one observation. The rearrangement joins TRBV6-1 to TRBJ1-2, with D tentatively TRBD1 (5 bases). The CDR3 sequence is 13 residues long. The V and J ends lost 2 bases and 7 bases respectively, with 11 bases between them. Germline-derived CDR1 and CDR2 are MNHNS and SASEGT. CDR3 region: CASSEWERGGYTF. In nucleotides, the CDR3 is TGTGCCAGCAGTGAATGGGAAAGGGGTGGCTACACCTTC.

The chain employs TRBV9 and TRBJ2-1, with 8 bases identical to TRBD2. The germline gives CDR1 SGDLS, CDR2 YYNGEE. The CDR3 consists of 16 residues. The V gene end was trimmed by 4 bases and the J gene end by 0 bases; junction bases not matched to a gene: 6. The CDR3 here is CASSFSGGGSYNEQFF. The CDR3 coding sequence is TGTGCCAGCAGCTTCTCCGGGGGGGGCTCCTACAATGAGCAGTTCTTC. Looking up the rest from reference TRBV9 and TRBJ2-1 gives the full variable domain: DSGVTQTPKHLITATGQRVTLRCSPRSGDLSVYWYQQSLDQGLQFLIQYYNGEERAKGNILERFSAQQFPDLHSELNLSSLELGDSALYFCASSFSGGGSYNEQFFGPGTRLTVL.

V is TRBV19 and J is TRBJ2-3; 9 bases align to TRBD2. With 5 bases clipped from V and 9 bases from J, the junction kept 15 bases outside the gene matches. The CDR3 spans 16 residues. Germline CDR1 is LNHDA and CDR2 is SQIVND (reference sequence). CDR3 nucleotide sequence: TGTGCCAGTAGTTTTCGCGCGGGAGGGCCGGGGCAAACGCAGTATTTT. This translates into CASSFRAGGPGQTQYF.

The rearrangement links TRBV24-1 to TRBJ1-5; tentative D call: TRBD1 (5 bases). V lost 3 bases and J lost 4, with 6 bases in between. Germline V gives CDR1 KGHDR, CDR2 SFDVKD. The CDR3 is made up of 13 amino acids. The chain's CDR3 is CATSDRGNQPQHF. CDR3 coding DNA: TGTGCCACCAGTGATAGGGGTAATCAGCCCCAGCATTTT.

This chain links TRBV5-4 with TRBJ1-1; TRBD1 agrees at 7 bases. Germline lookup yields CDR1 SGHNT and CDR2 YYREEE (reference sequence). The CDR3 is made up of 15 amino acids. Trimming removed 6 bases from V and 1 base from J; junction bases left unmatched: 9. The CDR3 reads CASTSDRGRNTEAFF. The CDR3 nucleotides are TGTGCCAGCACCTCTGATAGGGGGCGGAACACTGAAGCTTTCTTT.

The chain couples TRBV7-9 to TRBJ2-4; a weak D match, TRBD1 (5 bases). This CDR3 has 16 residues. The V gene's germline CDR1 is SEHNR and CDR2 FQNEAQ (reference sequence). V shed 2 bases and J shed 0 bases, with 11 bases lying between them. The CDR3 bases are TGTGCCAGCAGCTTATCTGGGGCCGGAGCCAAAAACATTCAGTACTTC. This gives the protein CASSLSGAGAKNIQYF.

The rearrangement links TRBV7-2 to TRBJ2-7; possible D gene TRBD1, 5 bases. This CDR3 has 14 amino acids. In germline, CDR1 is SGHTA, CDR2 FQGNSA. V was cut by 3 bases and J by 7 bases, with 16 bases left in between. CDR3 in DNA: TGTGCCAGCAGCTTCCGGCAGGGCCTGGGGGAGCAGTACTTC. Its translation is CASSFRQGLGEQYF.

This chain's CDR3 is CASSHLSGGGNTIYF. The CDR3 DNA reads TGTGCCAGCAGCCATCTCTCAGGGGGCGGAAACACCATATATTTT. The chain is built from TRBV3-1 (or the pseudogene TRBV3-2) and TRBJ1-3; 8 bases align to TRBD1. The CDR3 has 15 residues. The germline CDR1 and CDR2 sequences are LGHDT and YNNKEL (reference sequence). Trimming at V came to 3 bases and at J to 4 bases, leaving 5 bases not matched to a gene.

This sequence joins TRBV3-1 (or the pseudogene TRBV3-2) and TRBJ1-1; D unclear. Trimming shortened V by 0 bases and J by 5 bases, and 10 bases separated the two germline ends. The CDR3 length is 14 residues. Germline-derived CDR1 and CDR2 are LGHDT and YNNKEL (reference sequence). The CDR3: CASSQDLRITEAFF. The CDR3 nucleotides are TGTGCCAGCAGCCAAGATTTGCGGATAACTGAAGCTTTCTTT.

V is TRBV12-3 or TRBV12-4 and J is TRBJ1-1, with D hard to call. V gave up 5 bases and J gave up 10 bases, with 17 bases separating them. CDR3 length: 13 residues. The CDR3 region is CASSPLGEGVAFF. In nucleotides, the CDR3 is TGTGCCAGCAGTCCCCTTGGGGAGGGTGTAGCTTTCTTT.

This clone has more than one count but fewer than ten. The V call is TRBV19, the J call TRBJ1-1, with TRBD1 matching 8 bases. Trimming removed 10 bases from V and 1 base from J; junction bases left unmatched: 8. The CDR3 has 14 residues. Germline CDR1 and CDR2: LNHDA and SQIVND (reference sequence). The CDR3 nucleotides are TGTGCCACTTCTCTGCAGGGGGCGAACACTGAAGCTTTCTTT. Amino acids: CATSLQGANTEAFF.

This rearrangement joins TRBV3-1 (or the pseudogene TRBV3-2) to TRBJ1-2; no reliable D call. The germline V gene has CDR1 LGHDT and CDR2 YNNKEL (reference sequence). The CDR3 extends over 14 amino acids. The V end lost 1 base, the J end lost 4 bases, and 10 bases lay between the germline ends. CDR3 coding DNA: TGTGCCAGCAGCCAAGTTGGGGAGACCTATGGCTACACCTTC. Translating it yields CASSQVGETYGYTF.

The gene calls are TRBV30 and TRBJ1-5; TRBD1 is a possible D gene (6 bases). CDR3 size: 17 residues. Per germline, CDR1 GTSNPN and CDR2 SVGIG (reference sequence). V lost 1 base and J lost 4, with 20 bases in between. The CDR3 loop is CAWSDKQLQGFNQPQHF. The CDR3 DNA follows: TGTGCCTGGAGTGATAAACAACTACAGGGTTTTAATCAGCCCCAGCATTTT.

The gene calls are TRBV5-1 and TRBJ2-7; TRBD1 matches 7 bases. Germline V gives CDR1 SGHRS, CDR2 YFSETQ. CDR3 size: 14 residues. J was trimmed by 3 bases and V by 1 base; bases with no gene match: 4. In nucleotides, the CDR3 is TGCGCCAGCAGCTTGAAGACAGGGAACTACGAGCAGTACTTC. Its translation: CASSLKTGNYEQYF.

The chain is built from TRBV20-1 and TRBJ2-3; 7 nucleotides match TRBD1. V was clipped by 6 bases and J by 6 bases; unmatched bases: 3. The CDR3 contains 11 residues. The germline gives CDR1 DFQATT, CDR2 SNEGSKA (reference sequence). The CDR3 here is CSAYRGDTQYF. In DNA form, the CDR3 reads TGCAGTGCGTACAGGGGCGATACGCAGTATTTT.

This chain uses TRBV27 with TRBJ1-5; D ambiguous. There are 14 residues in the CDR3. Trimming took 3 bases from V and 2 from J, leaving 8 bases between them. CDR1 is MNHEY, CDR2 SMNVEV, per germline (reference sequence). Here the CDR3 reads CASSLGSGNQPQHF. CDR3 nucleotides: TGTGCCAGCAGTTTGGGCTCGGGCAATCAGCCCCAGCATTTT.

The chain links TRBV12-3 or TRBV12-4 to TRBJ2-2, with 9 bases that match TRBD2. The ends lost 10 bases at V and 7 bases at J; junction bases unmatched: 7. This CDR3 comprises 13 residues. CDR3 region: CATRAGGLGELFF. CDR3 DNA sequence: TGTGCCACCCGGGCGGGAGGGCTCGGGGAGCTGTTTTTT.

The CDR3 DNA sequence: TGTGCCAGCTCACCACGATTCGTCACAGGGGCACAAGAGACCCAGTACTTC. As protein: CASSPRFVTGAQETQYF. The V and J genes are TRBV18 and TRBJ2-5; 7 nucleotides match TRBD1. CDR3 size: 17 residues. CDR1 and CDR2 (germline): KGHSH, LQKENI. V lost 1 base, J lost 2 bases, and 10 bases stayed unmatched.

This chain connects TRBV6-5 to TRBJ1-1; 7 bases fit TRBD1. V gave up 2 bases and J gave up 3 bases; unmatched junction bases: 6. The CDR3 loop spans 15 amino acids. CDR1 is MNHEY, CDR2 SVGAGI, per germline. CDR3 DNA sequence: TGTGCCAGCAGTTACGAGGGGGCGCGGTACACTGAAGCTTTCTTT. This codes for CASSYEGARYTEAFF.

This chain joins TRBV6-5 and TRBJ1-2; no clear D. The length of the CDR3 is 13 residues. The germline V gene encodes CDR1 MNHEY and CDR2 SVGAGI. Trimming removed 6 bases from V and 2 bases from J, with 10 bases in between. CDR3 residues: CASREGANYGYTF. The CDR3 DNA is TGTGCCAGCAGAGAGGGTGCGAACTATGGCTACACCTTC.

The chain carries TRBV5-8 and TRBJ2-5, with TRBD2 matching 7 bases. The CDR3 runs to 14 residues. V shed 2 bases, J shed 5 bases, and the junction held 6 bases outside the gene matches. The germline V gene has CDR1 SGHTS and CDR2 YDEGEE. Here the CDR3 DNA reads TGTGCCAGCAGCTTTGGGCAGGGAGGGGAGACCCAGTACTTC. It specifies CASSFGQGGETQYF.

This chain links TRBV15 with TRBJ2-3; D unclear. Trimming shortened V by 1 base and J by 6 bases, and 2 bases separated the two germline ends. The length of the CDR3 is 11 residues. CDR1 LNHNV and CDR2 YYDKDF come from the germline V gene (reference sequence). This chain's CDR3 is CATSRADTQYF. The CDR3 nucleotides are TGTGCCACCAGCAGAGCGGATACGCAGTATTTT.